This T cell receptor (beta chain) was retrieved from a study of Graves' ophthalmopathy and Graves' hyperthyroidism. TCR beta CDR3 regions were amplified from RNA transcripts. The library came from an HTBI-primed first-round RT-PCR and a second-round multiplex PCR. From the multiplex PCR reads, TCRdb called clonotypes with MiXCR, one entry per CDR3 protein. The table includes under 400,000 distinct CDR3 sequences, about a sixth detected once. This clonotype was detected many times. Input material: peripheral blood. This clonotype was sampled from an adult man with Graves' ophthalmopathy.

The CDR3 DNA reads as TGTGCCAGCAGCTTAGCAGGAGTAAGTAATCAGCCCCAGCATTTT. This sequence encodes CASSLAGVSNQPQHF. The rearrangement joins TRBV7-9 to TRBJ1-5; D call uncertain. This CDR3 region has 15 residues. The V gene's germline CDR1 is SEHNR and CDR2 FQNEAQ (reference sequence). Trimming shortened V by 0 bases and J by 4 bases, and 10 bases separated the two germline ends.